This record looks at one T cell receptor beta chain sequence and its context. What it recognizes is unknown. The sample is drawn from a study of T-cell reconstitution after alpha-beta-depleted transplantation in children. Study-wide results and limits: Alpha-beta T cells about two months after transplant reportedly derived from several hundred expanded graft clones. Newly produced T cells mostly provided counts and TCRbeta diversity after one year, as hyperexpanded clones declined.

The CDR3 is 12 amino acids. Trimming shortened V by 1 base and J by 4 bases, and 8 bases separated the two germline ends. CDR1 and CDR2 (germline): SQVTM, ANQGSEA. The TCRbeta library incorporated unique molecular identifiers. TCRdb fed the PCR reads into MiXCR, producing one record per CDR3 protein. The table lists 530,000 or so distinct CDR3 sequences, over 20% of them singletons. The material sequenced was PBMCs, taken before TCRalphabeta/CD19-depleted stem cell transplant. The sequence was collected from a boy less than two years old with Wiskott-Aldrich syndrome, due to receive a stem cell transplant. The genes are TRBV29-1 and TRBJ2-7; tentatively, D is TRBD2 (6 bases). DNA of the CDR3: TGCAGCGTTGAAGGACTAGATTACGAGCAGTACTTC. Protein sequence: CSVEGLDYEQYF.